This TCR beta chain appears in the sequencing data of a study of blood T cell repertoires in COVID-19. Study-level information: Researchers got acute and convalescent COVID-19 samples from the United States, Italy and Spain. T cells, B-cell-depleted T cells, or PBMCs supplied cDNA or gDNA.

The CDR3 is 19 residues long. Study processing details: Estimates of nucleated cell counts were drawn from the amplification of reference gene primers. Profiled with immunoSEQ multiplex PCR; TCRdb holds only in-frame clones, not every one. V, J and clone size are those of that table, while D and trimming were read from the DNA. The sample includes under 55,000 clones, roughly 87% seen only once; the top ten take over 13%. The V and J genes are TRBV21-1 and TRBJ2-5; the D call TRBD2 from the table was never checked on the DNA. TRBV21-1 is a documented pseudogene. The sample consisted of peripheral blood. The TCR originated in a human donor in a cohort sampled during active COVID-19. CDR3 in DNA: TGTGCCAGCAGCAAAGCGGTTAGATGGGCCCCCCTGGGAGGAGAGACCCAGTACTTC. Its protein product is CASSKAVRWAPLGGETQYF.